This T cell receptor beta chain came from a study of blood T cell repertoires in COVID-19 (dated by TCRdb to 2019 to 2021). In the study overall: Collaborator samples came from the United States, Italy and Spain and covered acute and convalescent phases of COVID-19. The material from the prospective study consisted of cDNA or gDNA derived from T cells, B-cell-depleted T cells, or PBMCs. HLA class I and class II types, where available, came from metadata supplied by the sample provider rather than from assay-based typing. Samples were obtained from the ongoing ImmuneRACE study (first 160 participants) and from over a thousand subjects provided by 6 global collaborators. The repertoires were made available in a free public database intended to serve as a resource for research on the immune response to SARS-CoV-2. Deeply sampled blood TCRbeta repertoires from subjects exposed to, actively infected with, or recovered from COVID-19 were included in the dataset. A de-identified subject ID, COVID-19 status, age in years and sex were almost always included in the sample metadata. Summary of the overall study and its limitations: Clinical and demographic metadata were provided uncurated, with the amount varying by source and participant.

Trimming takes 4 bases off V and 3 bases off J; junction bases not matched to a gene: 17. CDR1 KGHSH and CDR2 LQKENI were looked up in the germline V gene. The CDR3 holds 18 amino acids from the cysteine to the phenylalanine. Kept here is only the CDR3 DNA, which spans 54 bases and is read in frame from base 1. About this clone: Its antigen target is currently unknown. Base qualities are not at hand, and no much larger clone is one base apart.

Each collaborating institution followed its own protocols to collect whole blood in K2EDTA tubes. For TCRbeta analysis, collaborators shipped samples as frozen whole blood, isolated PBMCs, or DNA extracted from either of those sample types. TCRbeta CDR3 regions were amplified from genomic DNA by means of the immunoSEQ Assay, a bias-controlled multiplex PCR. On the study's bioinformatics: The number of nucleated cells in each sample was estimated from the amplification of reference gene primers within the assay. Sequence reads were collapsed and filtered to measure the absolute abundance of every unique TCRbeta CDR3 rearrangement. For each sample, productive Simpson clonality was calculated as the square root of Simpson's diversity index across productive rearrangements. TCRdb took this table from immuneACCESS and kept in-frame rearrangements with V and J called. Such tables lack part of the clones; where checked against another copy, unresolved V genes explain under half of the gap, and the rest is unexplained. V and J calls and clone size are given by that table; D and trimming were obtained from the DNA. The sample table records about 48,000 clones; less than 95% of these occur just once. The ten largest clones add up to less than 6.5% of the sample.

The receptor comes from a man aged 70-80 years with acute or convalescent COVID-19. Input material: peripheral blood. The receptor chain draws on TRBV18 and TRBJ1-1, and TRBD1 matches 7 of the central bases. The CDR3 corresponds to CASSRTGVLQLRDTEAFF. The DNA reads as follows: TGTGCCAGCTCACGGACAGGAGTACTACAGCTACGGGACACTGAAGCTTTCTTT.